This is a list of T cell receptor beta chains from one sample in a study of spatial heterogeneity in lung cancer. TCRdb re-called the 5' RACE reads with MiXCR, one entry per CDR3 protein. Of around 26,000 distinct CDR3 sequences in the sample, 8% to 10% were seen once. The input for sequencing was lung tumor tissue, taken at surgery. The receptor source for this set is a male donor with early-stage non-small cell lung cancer. The conserved cysteine and the conserved F or W are not part of the CDR3 here. The D gene is left open where the match is weak.

v_call,d_call,j_call,cdr3_aa
TRBV30,-,TRBJ1-1,AWSGGSTTEAF
TRBV20-1,TRBD1,TRBJ2-1,SARDQTGGTYNEQF
TRBV6-2/TRBV6-3,-,TRBJ2-7,ASSFPSRDPTYEQY
TRBV19,-,TRBJ2-3,ASSIGQGPQY
TRBV5-1,-,TRBJ2-7,ASSLWGRDEQY
TRBV12-3/TRBV12-4,-,TRBJ1-1,ASSFALGNTEAF
TRBV28,-,TRBJ2-2,ASGPGLNTGELF
TRBV6-1,-,TRBJ2-7,ASSGGLSHEQY
TRBV7-2,-,TRBJ1-1,ASSLGAGLMNTEAF
TRBV18,TRBD1,TRBJ2-5,ASSPGTEETQY
TRBV6-6,-,TRBJ2-3,ASRSRATSTDTQY
TRBV5-1,-,TRBJ1-6,ASSLFSLDSPLH
TRBV7-2,-,TRBJ2-5,ASTTRGGKETQY
TRBV18,TRBD2,TRBJ2-7,ASSPAGDYEQY
TRBV15,-,TRBJ2-5,ATSRGGESETQY
TRBV20-1,-,TRBJ2-7,SAQPDSSYEQY
TRBV20-1,-,TRBJ2-5,SAWNSAETQY
TRBV6-1,-,TRBJ1-1,ASSEVAETEAF
TRBV7-2,-,TRBJ2-5,VSSPLVAAQETQY
TRBV27,-,TRBJ2-2,ASTGFPNTGELF
TRBV11-1,TRBD1,TRBJ2-2,ASSQRRGGNTGELF
TRBV28,-,TRBJ2-1,ASSRPDGKGYNEQF
TRBV7-2,-,TRBJ1-1,ASSLALGRSTEAF
TRBV27,-,TRBJ2-7,ASSSGRTYEQY
TRBV7-2,-,TRBJ1-5,ASSSRPGSNQPQH
TRBV28,TRBD1,TRBJ1-2,ATSDRPYYGYT
TRBV7-3,-,TRBJ2-2,ASSPLMPTDANTGELF
TRBV7-6,-,TRBJ2-5,ASSLTGLSQETQY
TRBV28,TRBD1,TRBJ1-1,ASSLWDRAVAEAF
TRBV6-5,TRBD1,TRBJ1-1,ASSLDRGRTEAF
TRBV5-1,TRBD2,TRBJ2-3,ASSLEASGVDTQY
TRBV12-3/TRBV12-4,-,TRBJ2-3,ASSSSGSSRD
TRBV5-1,TRBD2,TRBJ2-2,ASSVRTSGDTGELF
TRBV5-1,-,TRBJ2-5,ASRQGHQETQY
TRBV10-3,-,TRBJ2-7,AISSVMGGQY
TRBV2,TRBD1,TRBJ1-2,ASRATGGDGYT
TRBV7-9,-,TRBJ1-5,ASSPGGVKGQPQH
TRBV28,-,TRBJ2-5,ASTLAPQETQY
TRBV29-1,TRBD1,TRBJ1-1,SGNRGATEAF
TRBV20-1,TRBD2,TRBJ2-5,SARDLAGAQETQY
TRBV7-9,-,TRBJ2-5,ASKWTATGETQY
TRBV5-1,TRBD1,TRBJ2-1,ASSPGTGPYEQF
TRBV12-3/TRBV12-4,-,TRBJ2-3,ASSLWRGAGTDTQY
TRBV24-1,TRBD1,TRBJ2-3,ATRRGRTDTQY
TRBV20-1,-,TRBJ1-4,SPRSRAQEKLF